The T cell receptor (beta chain) under discussion was sequenced for a study of T cell repertoires in cytomegalovirus infection. In the study overall: Carrying CMV and the relevant HLA type showed in public TCR beta signatures.

From the reads, TCRdb called clonotypes with MiXCR, one entry per CDR3 protein. Here the sample spans about 890,000 distinct CDR3 sequences, approximately 32% being singletons. Trimming removed 6 bases at V and 5 bases at J, with 17 bases between. Germline-derived CDR1 and CDR2 are MNHEY and SVGEGT. The CDR3 consists of 15 residues. The sample holds many counts of this clonotype. No antigen is known for it. The sequence was obtained from a human donor in good health (CMV status not recorded). Some clones in this sample may be carry-over from other donors' samples. The material sequenced was cultured CD8+ T cells from PBMCs, taken from culture after CMV antigen stimulation. The rearrangement uses TRBV6-2 or TRBV6-3 and TRBJ1-5, with unresolved D. CDR3 protein: CASSPTARRDQPQHF. In DNA form, the CDR3 reads TGTGCCAGCAGCCCTACCGCGAGGAGGGATCAGCCCCAGCATTTT.